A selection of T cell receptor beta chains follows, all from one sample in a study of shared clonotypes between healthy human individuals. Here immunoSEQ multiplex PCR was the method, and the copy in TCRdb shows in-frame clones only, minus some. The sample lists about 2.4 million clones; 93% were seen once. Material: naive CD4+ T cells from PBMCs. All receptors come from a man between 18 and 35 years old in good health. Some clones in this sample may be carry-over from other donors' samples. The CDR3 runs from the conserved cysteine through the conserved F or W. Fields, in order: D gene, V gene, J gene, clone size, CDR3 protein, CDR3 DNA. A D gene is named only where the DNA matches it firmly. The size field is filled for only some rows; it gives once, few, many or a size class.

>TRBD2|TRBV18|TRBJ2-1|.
CASSPRGRVGYNEQFF
TGTGCCAGCTCACCACGCGGGAGGGTGGGCTACAATGAGCAGTTCTTC
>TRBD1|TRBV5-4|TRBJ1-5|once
CASSLGQGLNQPQHF
TGTGCCAGCAGCCTCGGACAGGGACTCAATCAGCCCCAGCATTTT
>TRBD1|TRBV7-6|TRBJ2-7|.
CASSPQTGGHEQYF
TGTGCCAGCAGCCCCCAGACAGGGGGCCACGAGCAGTACTTC
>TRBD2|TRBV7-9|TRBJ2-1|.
CASSEQLASYTYEQFF
TGTGCCAGCAGCGAGCAACTAGCGAGCTATACGTATGAGCAGTTCTTC
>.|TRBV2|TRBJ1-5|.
CASSSRSTGGQPQHF
TGTGCCAGCAGTTCTCGCTCGACGGGCGGTCAGCCCCAGCATTTT
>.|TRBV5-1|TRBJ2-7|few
CASSLGQYEQYF
TGCGCCAGCAGCTTGGGGCAGTACGAGCAGTACTTC
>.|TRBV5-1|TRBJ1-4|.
CASRAYVSTNEKLFF
TGCGCCAGCAGGGCGTACGTTTCGACTAATGAAAAACTGTTTTTT
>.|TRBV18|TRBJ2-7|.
CASSPQGSYEQYF
TGTGCCAGCTCACCGCAGGGTTCCTACGAGCAGTACTTC
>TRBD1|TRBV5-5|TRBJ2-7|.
CASSLEAGGYEQYF
TGTGCCAGCAGCTTGGAGGCAGGGGGCTACGAGCAGTACTTC
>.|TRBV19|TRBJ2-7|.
CASSIQVYNYEQYF
TGTGCCAGTAGTATTCAGGTTTACAACTACGAGCAGTACTTC
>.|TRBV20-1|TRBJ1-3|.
CSAITGNTIYF
TGCAGTGCTATCACTGGAAACACCATATATTTT
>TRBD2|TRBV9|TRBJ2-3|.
CASTGTSGTDTQYF
TGTGCCAGCACAGGGACTAGCGGCACAGATACGCAGTATTTT
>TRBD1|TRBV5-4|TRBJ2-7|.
CASSPGGQASYEQYF
TGTGCCAGCAGCCCCGGTGGACAGGCATCCTACGAGCAGTACTTC
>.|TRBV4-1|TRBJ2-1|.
CASSHLGAGADEQFF
TGCGCCAGCAGCCACCTGGGGGCGGGAGCAGATGAGCAGTTCTTC
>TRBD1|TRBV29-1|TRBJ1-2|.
CSASMTGDYGYTF
TGCAGCGCCTCAATGACAGGGGACTATGGCTACACCTTC
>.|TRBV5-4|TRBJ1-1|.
CASSSPSTGHTEAFF
TGTGCCAGCAGCTCCCCCTCGACAGGCCACACTGAAGCTTTCTTT
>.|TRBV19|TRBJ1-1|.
CASSTPRTGNTEAFF
TGTGCCAGTAGTACCCCTCGTACGGGGAACACTGAAGCTTTCTTT
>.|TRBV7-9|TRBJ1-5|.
CASRNEIRGPQHF
TGTGCCAGCAGAAACGAGATCAGGGGGCCCCAGCATTTT
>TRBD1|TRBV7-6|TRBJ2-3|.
CASSLRQGSTDTQYF
TGTGCCAGCAGCCTCAGACAGGGTTCTACAGATACGCAGTATTTT
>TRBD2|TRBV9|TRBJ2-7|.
CASSVTSGSYEQYF
TGTGCCAGCAGCGTAACTAGCGGATCCTACGAGCAGTACTTC
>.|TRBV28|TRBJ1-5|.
CASRDGGGNQPQHF
TGTGCCAGCAGGGATGGGGGGGGCAATCAGCCCCAGCATTTT
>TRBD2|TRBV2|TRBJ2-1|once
CASSKLAGPLNEQFF
TGTGCCAGCAGTAAGTTAGCGGGCCCGCTCAATGAGCAGTTCTTC
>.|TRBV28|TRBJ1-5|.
CASRQQGESAQHF
TGTGCCAGCAGACAACAGGGAGAGTCGGCCCAGCATTTT
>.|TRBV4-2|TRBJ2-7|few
CASRGGASYEQYF
TGTGCCAGCAGGGGCGGAGCCTCCTACGAGCAGTACTTC
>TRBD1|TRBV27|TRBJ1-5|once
CASSTFAGTGVQPQHF
TGTGCCAGCAGTACCTTCGCCGGGACAGGGGTTCAGCCCCAGCATTTT
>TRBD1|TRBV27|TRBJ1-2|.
CASRPTGGLGGYTF
TGTGCCAGCAGGCCGACAGGGGGTCTCGGAGGCTACACCTTC
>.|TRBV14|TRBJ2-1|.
CASSTVRGSSYNEQFF
TGTGCCAGCTCGACCGTCAGGGGAAGCTCCTACAATGAGCAGTTCTTC
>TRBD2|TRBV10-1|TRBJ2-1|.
CATPEGVREGDEQFF
TGCGCCACTCCAGAGGGGGTTCGGGAGGGAGATGAGCAGTTCTTC
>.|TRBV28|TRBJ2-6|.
CASSSPLGAAGANVLTF
TGTGCCAGCAGTTCCCCCCTGGGAGCGGCTGGGGCCAACGTCCTGACTTTC
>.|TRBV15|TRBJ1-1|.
CATSSGRGGLEAFF
TGTGCCACCAGCTCAGGAAGGGGGGGGCTGGAAGCTTTCTTT
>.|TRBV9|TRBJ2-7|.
CASSPRQVSYEQYF
TGTGCCAGCAGCCCCCGACAGGTGTCCTACGAGCAGTACTTC